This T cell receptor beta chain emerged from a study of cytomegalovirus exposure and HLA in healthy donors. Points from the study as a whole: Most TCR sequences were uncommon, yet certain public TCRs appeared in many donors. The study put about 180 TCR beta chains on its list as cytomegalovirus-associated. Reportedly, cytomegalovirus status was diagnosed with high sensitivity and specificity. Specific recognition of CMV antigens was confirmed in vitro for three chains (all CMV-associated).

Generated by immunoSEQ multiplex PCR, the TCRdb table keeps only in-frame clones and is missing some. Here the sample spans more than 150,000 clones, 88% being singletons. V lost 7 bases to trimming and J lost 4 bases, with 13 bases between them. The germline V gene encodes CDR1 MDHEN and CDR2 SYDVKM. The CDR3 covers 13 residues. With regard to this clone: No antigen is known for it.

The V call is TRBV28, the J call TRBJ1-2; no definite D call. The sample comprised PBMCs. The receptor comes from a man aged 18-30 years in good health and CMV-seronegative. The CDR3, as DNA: TGTGCCAGCAATCGGGGTACGGGCTATGGCTACACCTTC. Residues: CASNRGTGYGYTF.